This T cell receptor (beta chain) is from a study of T cells in Graves' hyperthyroidism and ophthalmopathy. Background on the study: Sampling of peripheral blood happened at initial diagnosis, prior to any treatment.

Germline CDR1 GTSNPN, CDR2 SVGIG (reference sequence). The CDR3 consists of 16 residues. Trimming removed 3 bases from V and 4 bases from J, with 18 bases in between. Subjects with ophthalmopathy showed a Clinical Activity Score no lower than 3, a NOSPECS grade no lower than 4, and a duration shorter than 3 months. This clonotype was recorded many times. Amplification targeted TCR beta CDR3 regions from RNA transcripts. The HTBI primer set drove a first-round RT-PCR of the TCR CDR3. TCRdb re-called the multiplex PCR reads through MiXCR, storing one row per CDR3 protein. The sample includes hundreds of thousands of distinct CDR3 sequences, 20% seen only once; the top ten take roughly 44%.

The receptor's source is a man aged 35 to 55 with Graves' ophthalmopathy. Material: blood. The chain combines TRBV30 with TRBJ2-2, with TRBD2 as a possible D gene (6 bases). In DNA, the CDR3 is TGTGCCTGGAGCGGGGGTCCATCCGTACGCACCGGGGAGCTGTTTTTT. Translated, it gives CAWSGGPSVRTGELFF.